One and the same sample provided the 27 T cell receptor beta chains below, sequenced in a study of shared clonotypes between healthy human individuals. Sequencing used immunoSEQ multiplex PCR; TCRdb keeps in-frame clones, though not all of them. The table has around 510,000 clones, roughly four fifths seen once. Material for sequencing was PBMCs. The receptors were sampled from a woman aged 40 to 55 in good health. Some clones in this sample may be carry-over from other donors' samples.

The chain employs TRBV16 and TRBJ1-1; tentatively, D is TRBD1 (5 bases). Germline CDR1 reads KGHSY; CDR2 reads FQNENV. The V end was cut by 1 base, the J end by 2 bases, with 11 bases between. This CDR3 is built from 15 residues. The CDR3 DNA reads TGTGCCAGCAGCCAATTGGGACCCGGTAACACTGAAGCTTTCTTT. This gives the protein CASSQLGPGNTEAFF.

The J gene is TRBJ2-6, the V gene TRBV2, with a weak D call TRBD1 (6 bases). The CDR3 is 15 amino acids. The germline V and J ends were trimmed by 5 bases and 0 bases, with 8 bases remaining between them. The germline V gene encodes CDR1 SNHLY and CDR2 FYNNEI. The CDR3 DNA is TGTGCCAGCAGTCGGACAGCCTCTGGGGCCAACGTCCTGACTTTC. It specifies CASSRTASGANVLTF. The complete variable domain, with remaining parts taken from reference TRBV2 and TRBJ2-6, reads EPEVTQTPSHQVTQMGQEVILRCVPISNHLYFYWYRQILGQKVEFLVSFYNNEISEKSEIFDDQFSVERPDGSNFTLKIRSTKLEDSAMYFCASSRTASGANVLTFGAGSRLTVL.

The chain links TRBV11-2 to TRBJ2-7, with a possible D match to TRBD1 (6 bases). CDR3 size: 14 residues. Trimming pared 3 bases from V and 2 bases from J, leaving 11 bases between. CDR1 is SGHAT, CDR2 FQNNGV, per germline. The CDR3 here is CASSFGRGAYEQYF. In DNA, the CDR3 is TGTGCCAGCAGCTTTGGCAGGGGCGCCTACGAGCAGTACTTC.

Written as DNA, the CDR3 is TGTGCCTGGAGCGATAGCGGACGAGGGAATGAGCAGTTCTTC. Translation gives CAWSDSGRGNEQFF. The genes are TRBV30 and TRBJ2-1; possible D gene TRBD2, 6 bases. Germline CDR1 reads GTSNPN; CDR2 reads SVGIG (reference sequence). Trimming shortened V by 3 bases and J by 7 bases, and 16 bases separated the two germline ends. The length of the CDR3 is 14 residues.

This chain uses TRBV28 with TRBJ2-7; 12 nucleotides match TRBD2. J was trimmed by 4 bases and V by 4 bases; bases with no gene match: 20. CDR1 and CDR2 from the germline V gene are MDHEN and SYDVKM. The CDR3 loop spans 20 amino acids. CDR3 in DNA: TGTGCCAGCAGTTATCCTCGGACTAGCGGGGATCTAAGAGAGTATTACGAGCAGTACTTC. Translation gives CASSYPRTSGDLREYYEQYF.

J is TRBJ2-1 and V is TRBV30; D perhaps matches TRBD2 (5 bases). This CDR3 region has 16 residues. Trimming took off 0 bases at V and 1 base at J, with 13 bases between the two ends. Per the germline V gene, CDR1 is GTSNPN and CDR2 is SVGIG (reference sequence). The CDR3 region is CAWSVLRVDSYNEQFF. CDR3 nucleotide sequence: TGTGCCTGGAGTGTTTTGAGGGTTGATTCCTACAATGAGCAGTTCTTC.

The chain uses TRBV27 and TRBJ2-3; D is possibly TRBD2 (5 bases). V lost 0 bases, J lost 0 bases, and 10 bases lay in between. The germline CDR1 and CDR2 sequences are MNHEY and SMNVEV (reference sequence). This CDR3 is 16 amino acids long. This CDR3 is CASSLSVGVSTDTQYF. CDR3 nucleotides: TGTGCCAGCAGTTTATCGGTGGGAGTCAGCACAGATACGCAGTATTTT.

The chain carries TRBV28 and TRBJ1-1; TRBD1 matches at 8 bases. CDR1 is MDHEN, CDR2 SYDVKM, per germline. V shed 6 bases and J 3 bases; nucleotides not matched to a gene: 3. This CDR3 spans 13 amino acids. The CDR3 bases are TGTGCCAGCAGGAACAGGGGGGACACTGAAGCTTTCTTT. Translation: CASRNRGDTEAFF.

The chain employs TRBV28 and TRBJ2-3, with 7 bases fitting TRBD2. The CDR3 sequence is 16 residues long. V dropped 2 bases and J dropped 4; count of bases not matched to a gene: 9. In germline, CDR1 is MDHEN, CDR2 SYDVKM. The CDR3 DNA sequence: TGTGCCAGCAGTTTAGGTCGGGAGGTACGGGCAGATACGCAGTATTTT. Protein sequence: CASSLGREVRADTQYF.

The rearrangement joins TRBV9 to TRBJ1-1, with D maybe TRBD1 (5 bases). Deletions cut 4 bases from V and 10 bases from J, with 20 bases between. This CDR3 region has 14 residues. CDR1 and CDR2 from the germline V gene are SGDLS and YYNGEE. Here the CDR3 DNA reads TGTGCCAGCAGCCCCCGAGGAGAGGGGATGGTAGCTTTCTTT. This gives the protein CASSPRGEGMVAFF.

This clone was seen a few times. The chain has TRBV27 and TRBJ1-1; 7 positions match TRBD1. This CDR3 comprises 16 residues. The ends lost 5 bases at V and 1 base at J; junction bases unmatched: 10. Germline V gives CDR1 MNHEY, CDR2 SMNVEV (reference sequence). CDR3 bases: TGTGCCAGCAGTGTTAAGACAGGGATCACGAACACTGAAGCTTTCTTT. Protein: CASSVKTGITNTEAFF.

The chain uses TRBV11-1 and TRBJ2-7; TRBD2 aligns across 7 bases. The CDR3 is 14 residues long. The V and J ends lost 5 bases and 1 base, in that order; junction bases with no gene match: 5. CDR1 is SGHAT, CDR2 FQDESV, per germline (reference sequence). The CDR3 DNA follows: TGTGCCAGCAGCCACCTAGCGGAATCCTACGAGCAGTACTTC. It codes for CASSHLAESYEQYF.

This clone was seen more than once but under ten times. The genes are TRBV5-1 and TRBJ2-7, with TRBD2 identical over 8 bases. In germline, CDR1 is SGHRS, CDR2 YFSETQ. Trimming took 6 bases from V and 5 from J; bases not matched to a gene: 10. CDR3 size: 14 residues. For the CDR3, the DNA is TGCGCCAGCACTCTTGCGGGGGGCGGCGACGAGCAGTACTTC. Encoded protein: CASTLAGGGDEQYF. The full variable domain, with the rest looked up from reference TRBV5-1 and TRBJ2-7, is KAGVTQTPRYLIKTRGQQVTLSCSPISGHRSVSWYQQTPGQGLQFLFEYFSETQRNKGNFPGRFSGRQFSNSRSEMNVSTLELGDSALYLCASTLAGGGDEQYFGPGTRLTVT.

The V gene is TRBV19, the J gene TRBJ2-7; 14 bases align to TRBD2. Trimming at V came to 4 bases and at J to 3 bases, leaving 5 bases not matched to a gene. This CDR3 spans 16 amino acids. Germline values: CDR1 LNHDA, CDR2 SQIVND (reference sequence). CDR3 residues: CASSSRLAGGLYEQYF. The CDR3 bases are TGTGCCAGTAGTAGCAGACTAGCGGGAGGGCTCTACGAGCAGTACTTC. The complete variable domain, with remaining parts taken from reference TRBV19 and TRBJ2-7, reads DGGITQSPKYLFRKEGQNVTLSCEQNLNHDAMYWYRQDPGQGLRLIYYSQIVNDFQKGDIAEGYSVSREKKESFPLTVTSAQKNPTAFYLCASSSRLAGGLYEQYFGPGTRLTVT.

The chain is built from TRBV2 and TRBJ2-3; a possible D gene is TRBD1 (7 bases). The length of the CDR3 is 14 residues. The V end lost 8 bases, the J end lost 2 bases, and 14 bases lay between the germline ends. Germline loops: CDR1 SNHLY, CDR2 FYNNEI. The CDR3 bases are TGTGCCAGCCAGGCAGGGGGGTTCACAGATACGCAGTATTTT. Amino acid sequence: CASQAGGFTDTQYF.

In DNA, the CDR3 is TGTGCCAGCAGCTTAGGTTTTACGCAGTATTTT. It encodes CASSLGFTQYF. The rearrangement links TRBV7-9 to TRBJ2-3; D unresolved. CDR1 and CDR2 (germline): SEHNR, FQNEAQ (reference sequence). V was cut by 1 base and J by 8 bases, with 4 bases left in between. CDR3 size: 11 residues.

Concerning this clone: A far bigger clonotype differs at one base, so this is likely a read error. Different DNA sequences within this sample yield the same CDR3. The rearrangement uses TRBV10-2 and TRBJ2-7; D not resolved. Trimming removed 3 bases at V and 2 bases at J, with 11 bases between. The CDR3 is 14 residues long. CDR1 and CDR2 (germline): WSHSY, SAAADI. The CDR3 loop reads CASSDLDGAYEQYF. The CDR3 nucleotides are TGCGCCAGCAGTGATTTGGATGGAGCCTACGAGCAGTACTTC.

The chain uses TRBV28 and TRBJ1-2, with D possibly matching TRBD1 (5 bases). The CDR3 length is 16 residues. Per the germline V gene, CDR1 is MDHEN and CDR2 is SYDVKM. Trimming left V 4 bases short and J 0 bases short, with 15 bases between. The CDR3 sequence is CASSSPGQAANYGYTF. The CDR3 DNA reads TGTGCCAGCAGTTCCCCAGGACAAGCAGCTAACTATGGCTACACCTTC.

This clone was picked up a small number of times. The V call is TRBV18, the J call TRBJ1-2, with D perhaps matching TRBD1 (6 bases). V was clipped by 2 bases and J by 7 bases, with 11 bases between them. CDR3 length: 13 amino acids. Germline V lookup: CDR1 KGHSH, CDR2 LQKENI. CDR3 protein: CASSPGQFGGYTF. The CDR3 DNA reads as TGTGCCAGCTCACCAGGACAGTTCGGTGGCTACACCTTC.

The gene calls are TRBV10-3 and TRBJ2-1; tentatively, D is TRBD1 or TRBD2 (6 bases each). V lost 2 bases and J lost 7, with 9 bases in between. This CDR3 contains 13 residues. Germline lookup yields CDR1 ENHRY and CDR2 SYGVKD. CDR3 bases: TGTGCCATCAGTGAGACAGGGAGGAATGAGCAGTTCTTC. Translating it yields CAISETGRNEQFF.

The J gene is TRBJ1-2, the V gene TRBV19; no firm D call. V lost 6 bases to trimming and J lost 0 bases, with 8 bases between them. CDR1 LNHDA and CDR2 SQIVND come from the germline V gene (reference sequence). CDR3 size: 13 residues. The CDR3 loop reads CASSANTNYGYTF. The CDR3, as DNA: TGTGCCAGTAGCGCTAATACTAACTATGGCTACACCTTC.

This clone was observed once. This CDR3 is CASSYPNTPNTEAFF. In DNA form, the CDR3 reads TGTGCCAGCAGTTACCCAAACACACCGAACACTGAAGCTTTCTTT. The chain employs TRBV6-5 and TRBJ1-1; D uncertain. Trimming left V 2 bases short and J 1 base short, with 11 bases between. Per the germline V gene, CDR1 is MNHEY and CDR2 is SVGAGI. This CDR3 region has 15 residues.

This chain links TRBV28 with TRBJ2-2, with TRBD2 as a possible D gene (5 bases). The ends were cut back, 8 bases at V and 0 bases at J, with 10 bases in the middle. The CDR3 consists of 14 residues. CDR1 MDHEN and CDR2 SYDVKM come from the germline V gene. DNA for the CDR3: TGTGCCAGCGGCTTACTAGCGAACACCGGGGAGCTGTTTTTT. It translates to CASGLLANTGELFF.

The chain uses TRBV19 and TRBJ2-1; 7 positions match TRBD2. The CDR3 is 17 amino acids. Looked up from germline, CDR1 is LNHDA and CDR2 is SQIVND (reference sequence). V lost 0 bases and J lost 0; bases outside the gene matches: 5. The CDR3 coding sequence is TGTGCCAGTAGTATAGATTGGGGGGGGAGCTCCTACAATGAGCAGTTCTTC. Amino acid sequence: CASSIDWGGSSYNEQFF. Variable domain in full (rest from reference TRBV19 and TRBJ2-1): DGGITQSPKYLFRKEGQNVTLSCEQNLNHDAMYWYRQDPGQGLRLIYYSQIVNDFQKGDIAEGYSVSREKKESFPLTVTSAQKNPTAFYLCASSIDWGGSSYNEQFFGPGTRLTVL.

This clone was observed a few times. V and J are TRBV27 and TRBJ2-2; no reliable D call. Germline V gene lookup returns CDR1 MNHEY and CDR2 SMNVEV (reference sequence). CDR3 size: 14 residues. V was shortened by 3 bases and J by 1 base, with 6 bases between the two germline ends. CDR3 sequence reads: CASSFDQNTGELFF. The CDR3 DNA is TGTGCCAGCAGTTTTGATCAGAACACCGGGGAGCTGTTTTTT.

The V call is TRBV2, the J call TRBJ2-2; D ambiguous. V was clipped by 6 bases and J by 5 bases, with 19 bases between them. Germline values: CDR1 SNHLY, CDR2 FYNNEI. This CDR3 is 16 amino acids long. The CDR3 is CASRPSVRARTGELFF. The CDR3 DNA follows: TGTGCCAGCAGACCCTCTGTACGAGCACGGACCGGGGAGCTGTTTTTT.

This chain connects TRBV5-4 to TRBJ2-1, with 12 positions matching TRBD2. Trimming removed 4 bases from V and 6 bases from J; junction bases left unmatched: 14. The CDR3 runs to 18 residues. The germline V gene encodes CDR1 SGHNT and CDR2 YYREEE (reference sequence). CDR3 sequence: CASSPGRGLAGGLNEQFF. The CDR3 nucleotides are TGTGCCAGCAGCCCAGGGCGGGGGCTAGCGGGAGGGCTCAATGAGCAGTTCTTC.